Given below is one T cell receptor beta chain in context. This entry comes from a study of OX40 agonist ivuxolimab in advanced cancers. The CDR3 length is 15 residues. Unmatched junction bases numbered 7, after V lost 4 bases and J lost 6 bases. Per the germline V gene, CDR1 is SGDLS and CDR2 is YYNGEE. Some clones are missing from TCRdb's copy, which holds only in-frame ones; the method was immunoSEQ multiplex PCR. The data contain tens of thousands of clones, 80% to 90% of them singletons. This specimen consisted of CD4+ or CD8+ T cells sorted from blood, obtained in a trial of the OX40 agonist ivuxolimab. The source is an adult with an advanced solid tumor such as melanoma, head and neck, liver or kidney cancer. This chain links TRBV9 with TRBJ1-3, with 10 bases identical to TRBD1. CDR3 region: CASSPPGQGLNTIYF. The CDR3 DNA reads TGTGCCAGCAGCCCCCCGGGACAGGGGCTAAACACCATATATTTT.